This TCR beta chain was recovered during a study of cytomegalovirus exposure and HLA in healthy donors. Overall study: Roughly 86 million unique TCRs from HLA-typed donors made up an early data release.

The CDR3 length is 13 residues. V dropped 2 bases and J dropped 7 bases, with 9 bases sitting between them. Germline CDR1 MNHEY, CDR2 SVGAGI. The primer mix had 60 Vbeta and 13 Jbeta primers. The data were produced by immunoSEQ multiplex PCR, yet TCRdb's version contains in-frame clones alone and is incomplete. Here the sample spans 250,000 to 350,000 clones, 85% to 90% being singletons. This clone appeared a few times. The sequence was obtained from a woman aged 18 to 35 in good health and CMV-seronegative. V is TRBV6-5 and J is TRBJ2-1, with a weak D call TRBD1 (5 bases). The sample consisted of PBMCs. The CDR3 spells CASSYGRVNEQFF. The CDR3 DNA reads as TGTGCCAGCAGTTACGGCAGGGTTAATGAGCAGTTCTTC.